The clone carrying this TCR beta chain turned up a few times. V lost 4 bases, J lost 0 bases, and 15 bases lay in between. Germline-derived CDR1 and CDR2 are SGHRS and YFSETQ. The CDR3 is 16 amino acids. This record comes from a study of CD4 and CD8 cells across lung adenocarcinoma regions. TCRdb independently ran MiXCR on the PCR reads; one entry per CDR3 protein. Of about 27,000 distinct CDR3 sequences in the sample, about half are singletons; the top ten hold approximately 46%. Localized lung adenocarcinoma, a non-small cell lung cancer, affected the donors. Sequenced: CD8+ T cells from the center of a lung tumor. The clonotype originates from a male donor with lung adenocarcinoma. The CD4 and CD8 labels of this study may be unreliable. The chain is built from TRBV5-1 and TRBJ2-3, with D maybe TRBD1 (6 bases). The CDR3 protein is CASSPTGYGSTDTQYF. CDR3 in DNA: TGCGCCAGCAGCCCAACAGGGTATGGAAGCACAGATACGCAGTATTTT.